In its sample, the clone carrying this T cell receptor (beta chain) was seen a few times. Sequencing used immunoSEQ multiplex PCR; TCRdb keeps in-frame clones, though not all of them. Among some 140,000 clones listed, roughly nine tenths were seen once. Germline values: CDR1 MRHNA, CDR2 SNTAGT. V dropped 8 bases and J dropped 3; count of bases not matched to a gene: 11. This CDR3 comprises 16 residues. The sample belongs to a study of control samples from healthy donors and cancer patients. The clonotype comes from a man aged 50-60 years with head and neck cancer. This chain connects TRBV6-4 to TRBJ2-1; 9 nucleotides match TRBD2. The sample taken for sequencing was PBMCs. The CDR3 reads CASRGASGDIYNEQFF. The CDR3 bases are TGTGCCAGCCGTGGGGCTAGCGGGGATATCTACAATGAGCAGTTCTTC.